This entry concerns a single T cell receptor (beta chain). Its antigen is still unknown. Base quality data are lacking; no much larger clone is found one base away. This entry belongs to a study of HIV-infected patients and healthy controls (dated by TCRdb to the mid-2010s). Study-wide context: After three months of therapy, CD4 counts in about 85% of the 16 patients increased to a modest but significant degree while remaining below normal ranges. Overall T-cell lymphocytopenia was not observed in the patients, and no significant difference from controls was found in total CDR3 counts per chain. The study asked whether deep sequencing of the TCR repertoire from small blood samples of HIV patients could detect immune perturbation and reconstitution. Viral load became undetectable in about 75% of the 16 patients by the second bleed and in all patients after a further year of therapy. The CD4:CD8 ratio rose slightly, whereas CD8 counts showed no consistent shift during early therapy. Points the paper makes about the study in general: Roughly threefold more distinct CDR3s and higher Shannon diversity were observed in healthy control repertoires than in untreated HIV+ repertoires. Rare events from HIV-infected data received too much weight under size-matching, and comparisons were complicated by unequal numbers of distinct sequences between patients and controls. The pairing of alpha and beta chains was not determined in the samples. The dynamics of distinct T-cell subpopulations could not be separated, and sequencing depth was restricted, because whole blood was used. The observed differences in diversity were not explained by the slight differences in age and sex profiles between the study cohorts. Donor HLA types were not determined in the study. The therapy captured by the treated samples lasted only around 3 months, arguably too short a period to observe immune reconstitution given low adult thymic output. More CDR3s were shared between individuals among healthy controls than among HIV+ patients, as measured by Jaccard index and by the count of highly shared sequences. Significantly higher mean Gini indices were seen in HIV-infected repertoires than in controls, possibly reflecting oligoclonality. During therapy, HIV-associated CDR3s significantly decreased in frequency, while CMV-associated CDR3s did not change significantly, though most became more frequent. In HIV-infected patients, the apparent post-therapy recovery of the Gini index was not replicated in size-matched repertoire data. Eight alpha and eight beta V genes showed significantly different mean usage between HIV-infected patients and controls. Processing included only sixteen HIV-infected individuals, and this was regarded by the authors as a major limit on how widely the findings apply. Alpha-chain CDR3s from MAIT cells occurred at high frequency in healthy controls but were severely depleted in HIV+ repertoires.

Including cysteine and phenylalanine, the CDR3 has 13 amino acids. Solely the CDR3 DNA is kept, with 39 bases framed from the first base. CDR1 SGHRS and CDR2 YFSETQ are derived from the germline V gene. The study collected follow-up blood from HIV-infected patients roughly three months, about 14 weeks, after antiretroviral therapy began. Whole blood was used without cell fractionation, so all unsorted peripheral T cells were reflected in the repertoire. For RNA extraction, around 2.5 ml of peripheral blood was collected into Tempus tubes. Patients were deemed ineligible for enrollment if they had febrile or AIDS-related illness, tumors, hepatitis B or C coinfection, immunomodulatory therapy, recent vaccination or treatment interruptions. The TURBO-DNase kit was used to remove leftover genomic DNA, and GLOBINclear was used to deplete globin mRNA. Using SuperScript III with primers targeting the alpha and beta constant regions, around 500 ng of RNA was reverse transcribed. Separate alpha and beta chain libraries were made by chain-specific third strand synthesis with multiplexing indices. The protocol used a single primer pair to amplify all rearrangements within a chain, which avoided primer bias, and attached molecular barcodes to each cDNA molecule. Purified cDNA was ligated with T4 RNA Ligase 1 onto a 5' RACE adapter bearing a random hexamer and the SP2 sequencing primer site. The authors primed second strand synthesis from the SP2 site with Phusion polymerase and used slow temperature ramps to favor optimal annealing. Each molecule's 12-nucleotide barcode consisted of two random hexamer sequences, both added before amplification and joined together. P5 and P7 adapter elements plus a second index were added in a short first PCR, which was followed by a roughly 21-cycle amplification PCR with P5s and P7 primers. The libraries went through around 26 PCR cycles in total, were quantified on a Qubit, were sized on a Bioanalyzer, and were diluted to around 3.7 nM. Sequencing of the normalized libraries was performed on an Illumina MiSeq with 2 x 250 paired-end kits. Into 9.5 to 10 ul Tris-Cl, the reverse transcription reactions were eluted following cleanup on MinElute columns. A 1:1 ratio of AMPure XP beads was used to clean the adapter ligations after they had run for approximately 21 hours at 16 degrees C. As for how the authors treated the data: Demultiplexed FASTQ files were processed with a modified Decombinator that output V, J, insert and barcode information. Sequences that shared a barcode but differed from the dominant sequence were discarded as errors, and original cDNA molecules were estimated by counting barcodes clustered at Levenshtein distance 3. For downstream analyses, the R packages ineq, vegan, igraph and RCytoscape were used, along with IMGT nomenclature and CDR3 definitions. V gene usage was calculated across distinct sequences, with every TCR tallied a single time to avoid skew from clonal expansion. Whenever two unique CDR3 amino acid sequences within a donor differed by a single Levenshtein edit, similarity networks linked them. In the repertoires, a search was made for a compiled set of published HIV-specific CDR3s (more than 90 alpha, approximately 700 beta) and CMV-specific CDR3s (roughly 13 alpha, 253 beta). Random subsampling to size-matched repertoires demonstrated that the decreased diversity in patients did not result from their lower sequence numbers. In TCRdb, the public reads were trimmed at Q25 with fastp and aligned with MiXCR, with productive beta chains retained. Under each unique CDR3 protein, matching rows form one entry showing the most common genes and DNA. It is TCRdb's table, rather than the study itself, that gives the V and J calls and clone size. Within this sample are several thousand distinct CDR3 sequences, with roughly 9% of them counted one time only. The ten largest clones capture about 42% of the sample.

This specimen was blood, taken during antiretroviral therapy. This receptor was obtained from an adult with HIV infection. The receptor chain draws on TRBV5-1 and TRBJ1-1; a stretch of 7 junction bases matches TRBD1. The encoded CDR3 is CAVAGGPADEAFF. Read as DNA, the sequence is TGCGCGGTGGCAGGGGGGCCGGCGGACGAAGCTTTCTTT.